The rows below give T cell receptor beta chains drawn from one sample of a study of vaccination and CD4 T cells after COVID-19. TCRdb re-called the PCR reads with MiXCR, one entry per CDR3 protein. The table records fewer than 20,000 distinct CDR3 sequences, around three quarters of them present only once. No antigen has been identified for these receptors. Specimen: CD4+ T cells from blood, cultured in vitro. The receptors derive from a human donor who had recovered from COVID-19. The CDR3 runs from the conserved cysteine through the conserved F or W. Fields, in order: V gene, D gene, J gene, clone size, CDR3 DNA, CDR3 protein. The D gene is left open where the match is weak. Size values are once, few and many counts, or a class for expanded clones, and some rows have none.

TRBV30	NA	TRBJ2-2	NA	TGTGCCTGGATCAGGGGGAACACCGGGGAGCTGTTTTTT	CAWIRGNTGELFF
TRBV27	TRBD1	TRBJ2-7	NA	TGTGCCAGCAGTTTAATCGGGGGACAGGGCGCTTCGGGTTACGAGCAGTACTTC	CASSLIGGQGASGYEQYF
TRBV20-1	NA	TRBJ1-6	few	TGCAGTGCGATAGGGGGTTCACCCCTCCACTTT	CSAIGGSPLHF
TRBV20-1	NA	TRBJ1-1	NA	TGCAGTGCCCGGGATGGGGTTCTCACTGAAGCTTTCTTT	CSARDGVLTEAFF
TRBV15	TRBD2	TRBJ2-3	NA	TGTGCCACCAGCAGAGATCCACTAGCGGGAGCAACAGATACGCAGTATTTT	CATSRDPLAGATDTQYF
TRBV7-2	NA	TRBJ2-5	NA	TGTGCCAGCACCCGGGACGGCCTCCAAGAGACCCAGTACTTC	CASTRDGLQETQYF
TRBV7-2	TRBD1	TRBJ2-3	NA	TGTGCCAGCAGCCCGGGGATCAGGGGGCCCGCAGATACGCAGTATTTT	CASSPGIRGPADTQYF
TRBV12-3/TRBV12-4	TRBD2	TRBJ2-2	NA	TGTGCCAGCAGTTTTCGAGCGGGGGTCATCACCGGGGAGCTGTTTTTT	CASSFRAGVITGELFF
TRBV6-4	TRBD1	TRBJ2-7	NA	TGTGCCAGCAGCGCAACAGGGGGCCCCTACGAGCAGTACTTC	CASSATGGPYEQYF
TRBV5-1	NA	TRBJ2-3	NA	TGCGCCAGCAACGCCCCCCGCACAGATACGCAGTATTTT	CASNAPRTDTQYF
TRBV19	TRBD1	TRBJ1-1	NA	TGTGCCAGTAGCAACAGGGGGGGAACTGAAGCTTTCTTT	CASSNRGGTEAFF
TRBV20-1	NA	TRBJ1-2	few	TGCAGTGCTAGGGATGGCTCATACTATGGCTACACCTTC	CSARDGSYYGYTF
TRBV28	NA	TRBJ1-1	NA	TGTGCCAGCACCCAGCCCCCAAACACTGAAGCTTTCTTT	CASTQPPNTEAFF
TRBV6-1	TRBD2	TRBJ2-7	NA	TGTGCCAGCAGCCGTAGGACTAGCGGCTACGAGCAGTACTTC	CASSRRTSGYEQYF
TRBV7-9	NA	TRBJ2-7	NA	TGTGCCAGCAGCTTAGCCCCGGCAGGCCACGAGCAGTACTTC	CASSLAPAGHEQYF
TRBV20-1	NA	TRBJ2-4	few	TGCAGTGCCGAATACGGACGGACCTTAGCCAAAAACATTCAGTACTTC	CSAEYGRTLAKNIQYF
TRBV28	NA	TRBJ1-2	NA	TGTGCCAGCAGGACCCGCGGGCCCCTTAACTATGGCTACACCTTC	CASRTRGPLNYGYTF
TRBV18	NA	TRBJ2-1	NA	TGTGCCAGCTCCGGGGACGGGCAGTTCTTC	CASSGDGQFF
TRBV12-3/TRBV12-4	TRBD2	TRBJ2-5	NA	TGTGCCAGCAGTCGAGCGGGAGGGCGGTGGGAGACCCAGTACTTC	CASSRAGGRWETQYF
TRBV20-1	NA	TRBJ2-7	once	TGCAGTGCTTTATCCTTTCTCGTTAGGGGTTCGTACGAGCAGTACTTC	CSALSFLVRGSYEQYF
TRBV7-2	NA	TRBJ2-3	NA	TGTGCCAGCAGCTCTACAGGGGAGGTTAAGAAAACGCAGTATTTT	CASSSTGEVKKTQYF
TRBV7-2	NA	TRBJ2-5	NA	TGTGCCAGCAGCCGGCAGGGAGTTCAAGAGACCCAGTACTTC	CASSRQGVQETQYF
TRBV20-1	TRBD1	TRBJ1-2	NA	TGCAGTGCTGTGGGACCGGACAGGGGGCGCAGCTATGGCTACACCTTC	CSAVGPDRGRSYGYTF
TRBV6-1	TRBD1	TRBJ2-2	NA	TGTGCCAGCAGTGAAGGACAGGGTCGGACCGGGGAGCTGTTTTTT	CASSEGQGRTGELFF
TRBV4-3	NA	TRBJ2-2	NA	TGCGCCAGCAGCCAAGAAACCGGGGCGTTGAGGACCGGGGAGCTGTTTTTT	CASSQETGALRTGELFF
TRBV28	NA	TRBJ2-7	NA	TGTGCCAGCAGTCGGGTCGCCGGGGGAACGCAGTACTTC	CASSRVAGGTQYF
TRBV19	TRBD2	TRBJ2-7	NA	TGTGCCAGTAGTATTCCCGGGAGGTACGAGCAGTACTTC	CASSIPGRYEQYF
TRBV27	NA	TRBJ1-1	few	TGTGCCAGCAGTACCTACGACTTCATCGAAGGAGCTTTCTTT	CASSTYDFIEGAFF
TRBV27	TRBD1	TRBJ1-5	few	TGTGCCAGCAGATTGACAGGGCGCCTAAATCAGCCCCAGCATTTT	CASRLTGRLNQPQHF
TRBV6-2/TRBV6-3	NA	TRBJ2-6	few	TGTGCCAGCAGACCCCGTGGACAGAGCTCTGGGGCCAACGTCCTGACTTTC	CASRPRGQSSGANVLTF
TRBV25-1	NA	TRBJ1-2	few	TGTGCCAGCAGTGACGAAGGACGCGGTCCCTATGGCTACACCTTC	CASSDEGRGPYGYTF
TRBV12-3/TRBV12-4	NA	TRBJ1-1	NA	TGTGCCAGCAGTTTTGGACGGACGAACACTGAAGCTTTCTTT	CASSFGRTNTEAFF
TRBV19	NA	TRBJ1-5	once	TGTGCCAGTAGTAGGGGGGGTCTAACTTTCAATAGCAATCAGCCCCAGCATTTT	CASSRGGLTFNSNQPQHF
TRBV7-2	TRBD1	TRBJ1-2	NA	TGTGCCAGCAGGTCCCCCGGGACAGGGAATGGCTACACCTTC	CASRSPGTGNGYTF
TRBV7-3	NA	TRBJ1-2	NA	TGTGCCAGCAGCTTAGGCAACTCTAACTATGGCTACACCTTC	CASSLGNSNYGYTF
TRBV6-2/TRBV6-3	TRBD1	TRBJ1-5	few	TGTGCCAGCAACCCCTTGGGACAGAGCAATCAGCCCCAGCATTTT	CASNPLGQSNQPQHF
TRBV4-2	TRBD2	TRBJ2-2	NA	TGTGCCAGCAGCCAAGATGGGGTAGCGGGAGGGGAGCTGTTTTTT	CASSQDGVAGGELFF